The clone carrying this TCR beta chain has ten or more counts. Antigen unknown. The sample comes from a study of T-cell memory formation after mild COVID-19. Trimming cost V 0 bases and J 1 base, with 4 bases left between them. CDR3 length: 13 amino acids. The germline V gene has CDR1 SGHRS and CDR2 YFSETQ. Study findings and constraints: Contracting clones from day 15 to 85 had balanced CD4/CD8; later expanders favoured CD4+.

In TCRdb, the 5' RACE reads were re-called with MiXCR into one record per CDR3 protein. The sample lists about 560,000 distinct CDR3 sequences, less than 25% occurring once. Material: PBMCs or a T cell subset sorted from them (not recorded which). This clonotype was sampled from an adult woman who had mild COVID-19 (a few samples of this study predate the infection). Cell type and time point are not known. This chain joins TRBV5-1 and TRBJ2-5; D not resolved. The CDR3 nucleotides read TGCGCCAGCAGCTTGGGCAGCCAAGAGACCCAGTACTTC. Translating gives CASSLGSQETQYF.